This TCR beta chain was captured in a study of cytomegalovirus exposure and HLA in healthy donors. This CDR3 spans 13 amino acids. Trimming shortened V by 7 bases and J by 0 bases, and 8 bases separated the two germline ends. Germline CDR1 MNHNS, CDR2 SASEGT. PCR amplification relied on 60 Vbeta primers (plus 13 Jbeta primers). Profiling relied on immunoSEQ multiplex PCR, and the TCRdb table lists in-frame clones only, not all of them. This sample carries 90,000 to 100,000 clones, approximately 79% of them seen once, and the ten largest clones take roughly 20%. This TCR was recovered from a woman aged 55-75 years in good health and CMV-seropositive. Sequencing was performed on PBMCs. The chain has TRBV6-1 and TRBJ2-3; unclear D gene. The CDR3 region is CASKTTSTDTQYF. In nucleotides, the CDR3 is TGTGCCAGCAAAACGACTAGCACAGATACGCAGTATTTT.